This TCR beta chain is from a study of blood T cells in healthy people across ages. Overall study findings and caveats: CMV status of donors was unknown, possibly confounding expanded clonotype changes.

CDR3 length: 14 residues. The ends were cut back, 5 bases at V and 3 bases at J, with 13 bases in the middle. Alongside a J-beta primer mix, a sample-barcoded 5' primer served in a second PCR lasting about 6 to 11 cycles. TCRdb itself ran the 5' RACE reads through MiXCR, one entry per CDR3 protein. This sample has hundreds of thousands of distinct CDR3 sequences, with 50% to 65% found just once. As for this clonotype: The antigen is unknown.

The sequence was collected from a man older than 75 in good health. The J gene is TRBJ1-2, the V gene TRBV12-3 or TRBV12-4; D uncertain. Sample: blood. The CDR3 loop is CASSPVSRDYGYTF. The CDR3 nucleotides are TGTGCCAGCAGTCCGGTCTCTAGGGACTATGGCTACACCTTC.